This record looks at one TCR beta chain sequence and its context. Germline CDR1 reads SGHRS; CDR2 reads YFSETQ. The J segment lost 7 bases and the V segment lost 0 bases, leaving 5 bases of the junction unmatched. CDR3 length: 14 amino acids. Authors' data handling: Amplification from reference gene primers served as the basis for estimated nucleated cell counts. Sequencing was performed with immunoSEQ multiplex PCR; in TCRdb, only in-frame clones are kept and a portion is missing. V, J and clone size derive from that table, while D and trimming were established from the DNA sequence. The sample shows approximately 250,000 clones, around 84% of them seen only once. The sample is drawn from a study of blood T cell repertoires in COVID-19. Overall study: COVID-19 samples from acute and convalescent phases originated in the United States, Italy and Spain. T cells, B-cell-depleted T cells, or PBMCs supplied cDNA or gDNA.

This sequence joins TRBV5-1 and TRBJ1-1; 8 nucleotides line up with TRBD1. The receptor was isolated from a man aged 55 to 70 with acute or convalescent COVID-19. Sequencing was done on a sample of peripheral blood. This chain's CDR3 is CASSLGQGRNEAFF. As DNA, the CDR3 is TGCGCCAGCAGCTTGGGACAGGGGAGAAATGAAGCTTTCTTT.